The next 18 T cell receptor beta chains were all read from a single sample in a study of blood T cell repertoires in COVID-19. Clones were sequenced by immunoSEQ multiplex PCR, and TCRdb holds only the in-frame ones, with some missing. The sample lists about 210,000 clones, roughly 88% occurring once. The specimen was PBMCs or T cells enriched from blood (not recorded which). The receptors here all came from a woman in her thirties or forties with acute COVID-19.

The V and J genes are TRBV10-1 and TRBJ2-1; 8 bases map to TRBD1. Germline V gene sequence: CDR1 WNHNN, CDR2 SYGVQD (reference sequence). The CDR3 spans 15 residues. V lost 3 bases to trimming and J lost 2 bases; unmatched junction nucleotides: 3. The CDR3 here is CASSEGQGPYNEQFF. Here the CDR3 DNA reads TGCGCCAGCAGTGAAGGACAGGGTCCCTACAATGAGCAGTTCTTC.

This clone occurred a few times. This chain joins TRBV5-4 and TRBJ2-6; the D gene is possibly TRBD2 (6 bases). The CDR3 loop spans 15 amino acids. V was cut by 10 bases and J by 2 bases, with 16 bases left in between. Looked up from germline, CDR1 is SGHNT and CDR2 is YYREEE (reference sequence). The CDR3 coding sequence is TGTGCCCAGGAGAGTGGAGGGGCTGGGGCCAACGTCCTGACTTTC. This sequence encodes CAQESGGAGANVLTF.

The chain joins TRBV7-9 to TRBJ2-5, with TRBD2 matching over 7 bases. The CDR3 runs 13 residues. V was clipped by 5 bases and J by 8 bases; unmatched bases: 8. Germline V lookup: CDR1 SEHNR, CDR2 FQNEAQ (reference sequence). The CDR3 DNA sequence: TGTGCCAGCAGCGCGCGGGGGTGGGAAACCCAGTACTTC. Protein sequence: CASSARGWETQYF.

This rearrangement joins TRBV3-1 (or the pseudogene TRBV3-2) to TRBJ1-1; the D is unclear. CDR3 length: 14 amino acids. Between the trimmed V and J ends, which lost 3 bases and 3 bases, there was a span of 11 bases. Germline V gives CDR1 LGHDT, CDR2 YNNKEL (reference sequence). The CDR3 region is CASSQPGSDTEAFF. The DNA for the CDR3 is TGTGCCAGCAGCCAGCCAGGATCCGACACTGAAGCTTTCTTT.

The chain links TRBV7-2 to TRBJ1-4; no firm D call. The V and J ends lost 0 bases and 6 bases respectively, with 8 bases between them. The CDR3 consists of 14 residues. The germline CDR1 and CDR2 sequences are SGHTA and FQGNSA. CDR3 nucleotide sequence: TGTGCCAGCAGCTTAGCGGGGAGTTATGAAAAACTGTTTTTT. Residues: CASSLAGSYEKLFF.

This clone occurred once. V usage is TRBV12-3 or TRBV12-4 and J usage is TRBJ2-7; possibly TRBD1 for D (6 bases). V shed 5 bases and J shed 2 bases, with 10 bases lying between them. There are 13 residues in the CDR3. This CDR3 reads CASSPTGAYEQYF. The CDR3 nucleotides read TGTGCCAGCAGTCCGACAGGAGCCTACGAGCAGTACTTC.

The V and J genes are TRBV4-3 and TRBJ1-2, with 7 bases matching TRBD1. The CDR3 consists of 15 residues. CDR1 and CDR2 (germline): LGHNA, YSLEER. The J segment lost 5 bases and the V segment lost 0 bases, leaving 6 bases of the junction unmatched. CDR3 in amino acids: CASSQDGSRGYGYTF. The CDR3 DNA follows: TGCGCCAGCAGCCAAGACGGGTCCAGGGGGTATGGCTACACCTTC.

The CDR3 DNA sequence: TGTGCCAGCAGCTTAGTCCTAGCGGGAGGATTAACCGGGGAGCTGTTTTTT. Amino acids: CASSLVLAGGLTGELFF. V gene TRBV11-3 combines with J gene TRBJ2-2, with 11 bases fitting TRBD2. This CDR3 spans 17 amino acids. V lost 1 base, J lost 5 bases, and 6 bases stayed unmatched. The V gene's germline CDR1 is SGHNT and CDR2 YENEEA.

The chain has TRBV7-2 and TRBJ1-5; D might be TRBD1 (5 bases). The V and J ends lost 5 bases and 1 base respectively, with 12 bases between them. The CDR3 runs 15 residues. Germline loops: CDR1 SGHTA, CDR2 FQGNSA. CDR3: CASSPRDWSNQPQHF. The CDR3 DNA follows: TGTGCCAGCAGCCCACGGGACTGGAGCAATCAGCCCCAGCATTTT.

The chain carries TRBV19 and TRBJ2-5, with TRBD1 matching over 7 bases. From germline, CDR1 is LNHDA and CDR2 SQIVND (reference sequence). After removal of 4 bases from V and 4 bases from J, the junction contained 12 bases not matched to a gene. CDR3 length equals 16 residues. The DNA of the CDR3 is TGTGCCAGTAGTACCTGGGGACAAGGGGGCCCAGAGACCCAGTACTTC. Encoded protein: CASSTWGQGGPETQYF.

The chain links TRBV7-2 to TRBJ2-1; D remains ambiguous. Looked up from germline, CDR1 is SGHTA and CDR2 is FQGNSA. This CDR3 spans 13 amino acids. Trimming cost V 3 bases and J 8 bases, with 11 bases left between them. This chain's CDR3 is CASSLVLVHEQFF. Here the CDR3 DNA reads TGTGCCAGCAGCTTGGTCCTAGTTCATGAGCAGTTCTTC. The full variable domain, its missing parts supplied by reference TRBV7-2 and TRBJ2-1, is GAGVSQSPSNKVTEKGKDVELRCDPISGHTALYWYRQSLGQGLEFLIYFQGNSAPDKSGLPSDRFSAERTGGSVSTLTIQRTQQEDSAVYLCASSLVLVHEQFFGPGTRLTVL.

This clone occurred once. This chain uses TRBV7-9 with TRBJ1-5; TRBD1 agrees at 8 bases. The CDR3 runs to 15 residues. Germline V gene lookup returns CDR1 SEHNR and CDR2 FQNEAQ (reference sequence). The junction had 6 bases not matched to a gene; V was cut back by 2 bases and J by 6 bases. This chain's CDR3 is CASSLPGGETQPQHF. CDR3 nucleotide sequence: TGTGCCAGCAGCTTACCAGGGGGCGAGACTCAGCCCCAGCATTTT.

The rearrangement uses TRBV3-1 (or the pseudogene TRBV3-2) and TRBJ2-1; the D gene is possibly TRBD2 (5 bases). V was pared by 4 bases and J by 12 bases, with 16 bases between. CDR3 length: 13 residues. From germline, CDR1 is LGHDT and CDR2 YNNKEL (reference sequence). CDR3 loop: CASSLDGGSGQFF. The CDR3 DNA follows: TGTGCCAGCAGCCTGGATGGAGGCTCGGGGCAGTTCTTC.

The genes are TRBV6-1 and TRBJ1-2, with 8 bases aligning to TRBD1. V gave up 3 bases and J gave up 2 bases; unmatched junction bases: 2. From germline, CDR1 is MNHNS and CDR2 SASEGT. The length of the CDR3 is 14 residues. The CDR3 DNA sequence: TGTGCCAGCAGTGACGGGACAGGCAACTATGGCTACACCTTC. Translation gives CASSDGTGNYGYTF.

This chain joins TRBV10-3 and TRBJ1-2; possibly TRBD1 for D (5 bases). The CDR3 has 14 residues. Trimming pared 2 bases from V and 4 bases from J, leaving 11 bases between. The V gene's germline CDR1 is ENHRY and CDR2 SYGVKD. CDR3 protein: CAISERGIGYGYTF. CDR3 in DNA: TGTGCCATCAGTGAGCGGGGGATAGGCTATGGCTACACCTTC.

The chain employs TRBV11-3 and TRBJ2-3, with TRBD1 matching 9 bases. V lost 0 bases to trimming and J lost 5 bases; unmatched junction nucleotides: 9. The CDR3 has 17 amino acids. Germline CDR1 and CDR2: SGHNT and YENEEA. CDR3: CASSLDRTGGAVDTQYF. The CDR3 DNA sequence: TGTGCCAGCAGCTTAGATCGAACAGGGGGCGCGGTAGATACGCAGTATTTT.

CDR3 residues: CASRRQGAEKLFF. The CDR3 DNA is TGTGCCAGTAGGAGACAGGGAGCTGAAAAACTGTTTTTT. The chain couples TRBV19 to TRBJ1-4, with 7 bases identical to TRBD1. CDR3 length equals 13 residues. The V gene's germline CDR1 is LNHDA and CDR2 SQIVND (reference sequence). Losses at the gene ends were 6 bases for V and 7 bases for J; bases not matched to a gene: 5.

J is TRBJ2-4 and V is TRBV12-5; 7 positions match TRBD1. The CDR3 is 14 residues long. V dropped 5 bases and J dropped 5; count of bases not matched to a gene: 6. CDR1 and CDR2 (germline): LGHNT, FRNRAP. The CDR3 region is CASGPSGQQNIQYF. The CDR3 DNA sequence: TGTGCTAGTGGTCCGTCGGGACAGCAAAACATTCAGTACTTC.